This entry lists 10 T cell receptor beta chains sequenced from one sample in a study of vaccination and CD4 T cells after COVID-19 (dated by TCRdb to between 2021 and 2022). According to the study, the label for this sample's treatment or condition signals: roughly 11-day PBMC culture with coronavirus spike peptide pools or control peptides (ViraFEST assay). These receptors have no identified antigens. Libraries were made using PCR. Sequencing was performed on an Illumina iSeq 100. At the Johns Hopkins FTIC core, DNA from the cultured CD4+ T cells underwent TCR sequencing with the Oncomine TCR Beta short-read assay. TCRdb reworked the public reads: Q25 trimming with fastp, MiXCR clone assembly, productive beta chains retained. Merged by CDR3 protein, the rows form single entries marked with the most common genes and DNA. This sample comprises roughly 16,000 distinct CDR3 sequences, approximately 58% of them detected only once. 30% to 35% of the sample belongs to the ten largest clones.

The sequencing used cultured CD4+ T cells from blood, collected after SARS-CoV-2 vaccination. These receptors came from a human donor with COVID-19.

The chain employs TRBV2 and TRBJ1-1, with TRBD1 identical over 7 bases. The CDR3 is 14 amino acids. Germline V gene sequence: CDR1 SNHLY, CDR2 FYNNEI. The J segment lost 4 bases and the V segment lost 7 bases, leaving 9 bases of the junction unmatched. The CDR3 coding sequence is TGTGCCAGCAAGAGGGACAGCTACCTCACTGAAGCTTTCTTT. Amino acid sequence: CASKRDSYLTEAFF.

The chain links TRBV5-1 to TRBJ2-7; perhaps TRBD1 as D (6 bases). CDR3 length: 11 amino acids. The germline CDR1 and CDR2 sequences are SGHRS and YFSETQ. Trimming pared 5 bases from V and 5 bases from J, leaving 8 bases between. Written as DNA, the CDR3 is TGCGCCAGCAGTAAGGGGGACGAGCAGTACTTC. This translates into CASSKGDEQYF. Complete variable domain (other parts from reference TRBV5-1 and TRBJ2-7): KAGVTQTPRYLIKTRGQQVTLSCSPISGHRSVSWYQQTPGQGLQFLFEYFSETQRNKGNFPGRFSGRQFSNSRSEMNVSTLELGDSALYLCASSKGDEQYFGPGTRLTVT.

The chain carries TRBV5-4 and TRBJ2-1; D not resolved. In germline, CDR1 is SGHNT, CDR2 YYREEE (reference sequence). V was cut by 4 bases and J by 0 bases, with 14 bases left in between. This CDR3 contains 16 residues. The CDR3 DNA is TGTGCCAGCAGCCCCCCGGCGCGCTCCTCCTACAATGAGCAGTTCTTC. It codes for CASSPPARSSYNEQFF.

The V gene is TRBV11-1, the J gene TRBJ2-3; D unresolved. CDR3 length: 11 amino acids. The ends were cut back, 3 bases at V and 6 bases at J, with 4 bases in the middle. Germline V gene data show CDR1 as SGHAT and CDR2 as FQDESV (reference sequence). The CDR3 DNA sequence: TGTGCCAGCAGCTTGGACGATACGCAGTATTTT. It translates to CASSLDDTQYF.

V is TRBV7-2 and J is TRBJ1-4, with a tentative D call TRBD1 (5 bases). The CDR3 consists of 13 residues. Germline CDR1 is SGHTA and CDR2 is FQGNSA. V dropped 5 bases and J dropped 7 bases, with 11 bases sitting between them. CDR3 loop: CASSPNGGEKLFF. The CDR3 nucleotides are TGTGCCAGCAGCCCGAATGGGGGTGAAAAACTGTTTTTT.

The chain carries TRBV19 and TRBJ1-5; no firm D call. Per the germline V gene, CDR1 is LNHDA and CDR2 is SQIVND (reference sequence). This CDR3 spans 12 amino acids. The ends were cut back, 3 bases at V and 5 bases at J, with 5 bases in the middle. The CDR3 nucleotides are TGTGCCAGTAGTATCGGGGATCAGCCCCAGCATTTT. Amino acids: CASSIGDQPQHF.

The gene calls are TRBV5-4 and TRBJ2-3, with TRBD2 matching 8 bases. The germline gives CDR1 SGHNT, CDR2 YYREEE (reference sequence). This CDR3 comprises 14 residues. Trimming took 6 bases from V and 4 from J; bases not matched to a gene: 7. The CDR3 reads CASKIGGGADTQYF. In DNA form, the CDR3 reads TGTGCCAGCAAGATCGGGGGGGGAGCAGATACGCAGTATTTT.

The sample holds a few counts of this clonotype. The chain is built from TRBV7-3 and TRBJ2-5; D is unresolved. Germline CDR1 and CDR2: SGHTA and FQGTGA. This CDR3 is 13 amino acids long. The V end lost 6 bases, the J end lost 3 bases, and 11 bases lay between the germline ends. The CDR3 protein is CASSSTAEETQYF. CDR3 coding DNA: TGTGCCAGCAGTTCCACCGCAGAAGAGACCCAGTACTTC.

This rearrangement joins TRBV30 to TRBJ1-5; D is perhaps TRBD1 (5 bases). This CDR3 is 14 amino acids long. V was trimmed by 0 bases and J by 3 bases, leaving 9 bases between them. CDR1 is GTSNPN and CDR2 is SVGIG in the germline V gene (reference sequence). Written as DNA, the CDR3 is TGTGCCTGGAGTGTGGCAGGGCTCAATCAGCCCCAGCATTTT. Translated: CAWSVAGLNQPQHF.

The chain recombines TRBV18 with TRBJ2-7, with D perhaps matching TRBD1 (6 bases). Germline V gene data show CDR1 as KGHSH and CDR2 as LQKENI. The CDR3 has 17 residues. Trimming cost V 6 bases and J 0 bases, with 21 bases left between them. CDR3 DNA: TGTGCCAGCTCCCCCCTTCCCGGACAGCTACCCTCCTACGAGCAGTACTTC. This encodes CASSPLPGQLPSYEQYF.